This is a list of T cell receptor beta chains from one sample in a study of shared clonotypes between healthy human individuals. Clones were sequenced by immunoSEQ multiplex PCR, and TCRdb holds only the in-frame ones, with some missing. The data show over 2,000,000 clones, 85% to 95% seen once. Sequenced input: naive CD8+ T cells from PBMCs. The receptors were sampled from a man between 18 and 29 years old in good health. Some clones in this sample may be carry-over from other donors' samples. Both conserved end residues are part of each CDR3. The order of the fields is J gene, V gene, clone size, D gene, CDR3 DNA, CDR3 protein. D genes are given only for firm matches. Part of the rows lack a size; the others show once, few, many or a class for expanded clones.

>TRBJ2-7|TRBV7-9|.|TRBD1
TGTGCCAGCACTAGGGCTGGGACAGGGAGCGAGCAGTACTTC
CASTRAGTGSEQYF
>TRBJ1-5|TRBV4-3|once|.
TGCGCCAGCAGCCAAGATATTGTGGGTTTGAGCAATCAGCCCCAGCATTTT
CASSQDIVGLSNQPQHF
>TRBJ2-1|TRBV27|.|.
TGTGCCAGCTATTTCCGTCGTGATGAGCAGTTCTTC
CASYFRRDEQFF
>TRBJ2-5|TRBV27|.|.
TGTGCCAGCCCGGGTCAAGAGACCCAGTACTTC
CASPGQETQYF
>TRBJ2-7|TRBV27|.|.
TGTGCCAGCAGCTTGGCAGTTTTTCGCGAGCAGTACTTC
CASSLAVFREQYF
>TRBJ2-1|TRBV29-1|once|.
TGCAGCGTTGATGGCTCCTACAATGAGCAGTTCTTC
CSVDGSYNEQFF
>TRBJ2-3|TRBV5-6|.|.
TGTGCCAGCAGGTTGGAAGGGGACAAGGTGCAGGCGCAGTATTTT
CASRLEGDKVQAQYF
>TRBJ2-7|TRBV29-1|.|.
TGCAGCGTTTCCGAAGATTACGAGCAGTACTTC
CSVSEDYEQYF
>TRBJ2-7|TRBV1|.|.
TGCACCAGCAGCCTCCTACAGGGCGGGAGGAGGACCTACGAGCAGTACTTC
CTSSLLQGGRRTYEQYF
>TRBJ2-1|TRBV2|.|TRBD2
TGTGCCAGCAGAGAGACTAGCGGGAGGATCGATGAGCAGTTCTTC
CASRETSGRIDEQFF
>TRBJ2-3|TRBV4-1|.|.
TGCGCCAGCAGCCAAGATTCCAGGAGCACAGATACGCAGTATTTT
CASSQDSRSTDTQYF
>TRBJ2-1|TRBV5-4|.|TRBD2
TGTGCCAGCAGCACTAGCGGGACTGGTAATAATGAGCAGTTCTTC
CASSTSGTGNNEQFF
>TRBJ2-1|TRBV9|.|.
TGTGCCAGCAGCGAGACCCTAGGAGTCAATGAGCAGTTCTTC
CASSETLGVNEQFF
>TRBJ1-5|TRBV19|.|TRBD1
TGTGCCAGTAGCGGGACAGGGAAGAATCAGCCCCAGCATTTT
CASSGTGKNQPQHF
>TRBJ2-7|TRBV7-9|.|.
TGTGCCAGCAGCTTTAACAGCCTGACGTACGAGCAGTACTTC
CASSFNSLTYEQYF
>TRBJ2-1|TRBV11-1|.|TRBD2
TGTGCCAGCAGCCCCCGACCTCCCACGACGACTAGCCAGGAGCAGTTCTTC
CASSPRPPTTTSQEQFF
>TRBJ1-4|TRBV5-1|.|TRBD1
TGCGCCAGCAGTTATGACAGGGACCTTAATGAAAAACTGTTTTTT
CASSYDRDLNEKLFF
>TRBJ1-2|TRBV7-6|once|TRBD1
TGTGCCAGCAGCTTAGAGTCAGGGGGCAGTGACTATGGCTACACCTTC
CASSLESGGSDYGYTF
>TRBJ2-5|TRBV19|once|.
TGTGCCAGTAGTATGACAGAACTGTACCAAGAGACCCAGTACTTC
CASSMTELYQETQYF
>TRBJ2-7|TRBV7-9|.|TRBD1
TGTGCCAGCAGCACGGCCGACAGGGCCGGCTACGAGCAGTACTTC
CASSTADRAGYEQYF
>TRBJ1-1|TRBV10-1|few|.
TGCGCCAGCAACCCTGGTTCCACTGAAGCTTTCTTT
CASNPGSTEAFF
>TRBJ1-1|TRBV5-6|.|.
TGTGCCAGCAGCTTGTCTTTGGAAGGATGGGGGGAGGACACTGAAGCTTTCTTT
CASSLSLEGWGEDTEAFF
>TRBJ2-3|TRBV7-6|.|TRBD2
TGTGCCAGCAGCTTAGGGACTAGCGGAGTCACGGATACGCAGTATTTT
CASSLGTSGVTDTQYF
>TRBJ2-1|TRBV29-1|.|.
TGCAGCGCCAACGTAGGGCAAAGCTCCTACAATGAGCAGTTCTTC
CSANVGQSSYNEQFF
>TRBJ2-5|TRBV27|.|.
TGTGCCAGCAGTCTAAGGAGACCCGAGACCCAGTACTTC
CASSLRRPETQYF
>TRBJ2-7|TRBV7-2|.|TRBD2
TGTGCCAGCAGCCCATGGCAGGCTAGCGGGAGGGCCGCCGAGCAGTACTTC
CASSPWQASGRAAEQYF
>TRBJ1-3|TRBV4-1|.|TRBD1
TGCGCCAGCAAACCTAGACAGGGAGCCTCTGGAAACACCATATATTTT
CASKPRQGASGNTIYF